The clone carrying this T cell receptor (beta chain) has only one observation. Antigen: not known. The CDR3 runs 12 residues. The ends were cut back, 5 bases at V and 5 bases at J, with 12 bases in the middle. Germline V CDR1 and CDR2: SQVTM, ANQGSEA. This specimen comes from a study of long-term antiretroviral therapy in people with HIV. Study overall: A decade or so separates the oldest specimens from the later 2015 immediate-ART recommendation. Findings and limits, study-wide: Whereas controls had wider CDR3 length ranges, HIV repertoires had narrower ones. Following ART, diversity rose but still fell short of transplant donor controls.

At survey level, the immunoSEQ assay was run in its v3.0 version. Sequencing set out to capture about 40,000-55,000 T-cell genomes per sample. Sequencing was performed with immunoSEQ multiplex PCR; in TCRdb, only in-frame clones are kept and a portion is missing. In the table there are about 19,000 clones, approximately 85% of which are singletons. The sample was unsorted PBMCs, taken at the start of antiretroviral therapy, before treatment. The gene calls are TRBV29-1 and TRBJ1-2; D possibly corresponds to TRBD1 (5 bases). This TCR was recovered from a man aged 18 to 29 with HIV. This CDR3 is CSVFLTVYGYTF. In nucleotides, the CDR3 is TGCAGCGTTTTTTTGACAGTTTATGGCTACACCTTC.